Listed below are T cell receptor beta chains from one sample, sequenced in a study of T cells in Graves' hyperthyroidism and ophthalmopathy. MiXCR, applied by TCRdb to the multiplex PCR reads, yields one record per CDR3 protein. The sample has about 500,000 distinct CDR3 sequences, 15% to 20% seen once; the top ten hold approximately 15%. Sequencing was done on a sample of blood. These receptor sequences come from a young woman with Graves' ophthalmopathy. The CDR3 runs from the conserved cysteine through the conserved F or W.

J gene: TRBJ1-6
V gene: TRBV15
CDR3 length: 16
CDR3 protein: CATSRVGGGGVSPLHF

J gene: TRBJ1-1
V gene: TRBV28
CDR3 length: 14
CDR3 protein: CASRLGSLPTEAFF

J gene: TRBJ2-7
V gene: TRBV6-1
CDR3 length: 15
CDR3 protein: CASRRLAGGPYEQYF

J gene: TRBJ1-2
V gene: TRBV10-3
CDR3 length: 16
CDR3 protein: CAISNTPKTGGGGYTF

J gene: TRBJ2-3
V gene: TRBV14
CDR3 length: 17
CDR3 protein: CASSQDLGLEHTDTQYF

J gene: TRBJ1-1
V gene: TRBV20-1
CDR3 length: 13
CDR3 protein: CSAKEGMNTEAFF

J gene: TRBJ1-2
V gene: TRBV5-4
CDR3 length: 16
CDR3 protein: CASSLGGSDFNYGYTF

J gene: TRBJ2-1
V gene: TRBV6-2/TRBV6-3
CDR3 length: 15
CDR3 protein: CASRTATSSYNEQFF

J gene: TRBJ2-7
V gene: TRBV14
CDR3 length: 12
CDR3 protein: CASSQDVGKQYF

J gene: TRBJ1-2
V gene: TRBV10-3
CDR3 length: 14
CDR3 protein: CAISESTAHYGYTF

J gene: TRBJ1-2
V gene: TRBV7-9
CDR3 length: 16
CDR3 protein: CASSFLGRSIEKGYTF

J gene: TRBJ1-5
V gene: TRBV19
CDR3 length: 17
CDR3 protein: CASSISPATARGQPQHF

J gene: TRBJ2-1
V gene: TRBV28
CDR3 length: 14
CDR3 protein: CASSEGAGDNEQFF

J gene: TRBJ1-5
V gene: TRBV10-3
CDR3 length: 15
CDR3 protein: CAISELPGSNQPQHF

J gene: TRBJ2-7
V gene: TRBV29-1
CDR3 length: 14
CDR3 protein: CSVGSGSPAYEQYF

J gene: TRBJ1-2
V gene: TRBV5-1
CDR3 length: 15
CDR3 protein: CASTRTGGANYGYTF

J gene: TRBJ2-2
V gene: TRBV29-1
CDR3 length: 16
CDR3 protein: CSVPTGAGRNTGELFF

J gene: TRBJ2-7
V gene: TRBV6-2/TRBV6-3
CDR3 length: 14
CDR3 protein: CASSQRESSYEQYF

J gene: TRBJ2-1
V gene: TRBV2
CDR3 length: 14
CDR3 protein: CASSEQGQGHEQFF

J gene: TRBJ1-2
V gene: TRBV20-1
CDR3 length: 14
CDR3 protein: CSALLDRNHYGYTF

J gene: TRBJ1-3
V gene: TRBV5-1
CDR3 length: 16
CDR3 protein: CASSFGTATSGNTVYF

J gene: TRBJ1-2
V gene: TRBV6-2/TRBV6-3
CDR3 length: 11
CDR3 protein: CASSPGRGYTF

J gene: TRBJ2-5
V gene: TRBV27
CDR3 length: 18
CDR3 protein: CASSLGGPRGAVRETQYF

J gene: TRBJ1-2
V gene: TRBV28
CDR3 length: 13
CDR3 protein: CASSLGESYGYTF

J gene: TRBJ2-7
V gene: TRBV6-2/TRBV6-3
CDR3 length: 14
CDR3 protein: CASSFQGGPYEQYF

J gene: TRBJ1-2
V gene: TRBV30
CDR3 length: 13
CDR3 protein: CAWTLGRGGGYTF

J gene: TRBJ1-1
V gene: TRBV18
CDR3 length: 15
CDR3 protein: CASSPPDLRAAEAFF

J gene: TRBJ2-7
V gene: TRBV5-1
CDR3 length: 14
CDR3 protein: CASSPRTEAYEQYF

J gene: TRBJ1-2
V gene: TRBV4-3
CDR3 length: 18
CDR3 protein: CASSPYYGTGGDYGGYTF

J gene: TRBJ1-3
V gene: TRBV6-1
CDR3 length: 15
CDR3 protein: CASRTQGALGNTIYF

J gene: TRBJ2-3
V gene: TRBV4-1
CDR3 length: 14
CDR3 protein: CASSQERGTDTQYF

J gene: TRBJ2-7
V gene: TRBV6-5
CDR3 length: 15
CDR3 protein: CASSYSHGQGYEQYF

J gene: TRBJ1-2
V gene: TRBV20-1
CDR3 length: 13
CDR3 protein: CSASRDSLGGYTF

J gene: TRBJ1-5
V gene: TRBV5-1
CDR3 length: 15
CDR3 protein: CASSLAGDSNRPQHF

J gene: TRBJ1-5
V gene: TRBV7-8
CDR3 length: 14
CDR3 protein: CASSLSVGDQPQHF

J gene: TRBJ1-1
V gene: TRBV18
CDR3 length: 17
CDR3 protein: CASSPDRGGIMNTEAFF

J gene: TRBJ2-4
V gene: TRBV28
CDR3 length: 14
CDR3 protein: CASSTTNSKNIQYF

J gene: TRBJ1-1
V gene: TRBV27
CDR3 length: 15
CDR3 protein: CASSLSETGNTEAFF

J gene: TRBJ2-7
V gene: TRBV6-1
CDR3 length: 14
CDR3 protein: CASDIGGTGLEQYF

J gene: TRBJ1-6
V gene: TRBV27
CDR3 length: 13
CDR3 protein: CASSQGAGSPLHF

J gene: TRBJ2-3
V gene: TRBV7-2
CDR3 length: 18
CDR3 protein: CASSLGVPTSGSSDTQYF

J gene: TRBJ1-4
V gene: TRBV20-1
CDR3 length: 11
CDR3 protein: CSAYREEKLFF

J gene: TRBJ2-3
V gene: TRBV27
CDR3 length: 15
CDR3 protein: CASSLSGGGGDTQYF

J gene: TRBJ2-3
V gene: TRBV15
CDR3 length: 19
CDR3 protein: CATSGDGTSGGTSTDTQYF

J gene: TRBJ1-6
V gene: TRBV27
CDR3 length: 18
CDR3 protein: CASSLKGQGLVFNSPLHF

J gene: TRBJ2-1
V gene: TRBV13
CDR3 length: 14
CDR3 protein: CASSLGLVPNEQFF

J gene: TRBJ1-3
V gene: TRBV6-1
CDR3 length: 14
CDR3 protein: CASARGVPGNTIYF

J gene: TRBJ1-2
V gene: TRBV7-9
CDR3 length: 13
CDR3 protein: CASRLRDGYGYTF

J gene: TRBJ2-1
V gene: TRBV28
CDR3 length: 11
CDR3 protein: CASPSRNEQFF

J gene: TRBJ1-5
V gene: TRBV19
CDR3 length: 15
CDR3 protein: CASKLTAYSNQPQHF

J gene: TRBJ2-7
V gene: TRBV30
CDR3 length: 13
CDR3 protein: CAWTDYRTGEQYF

J gene: TRBJ2-3
V gene: TRBV3-1
CDR3 length: 14
CDR3 protein: CASSQGSGADTQYF

J gene: TRBJ2-5
V gene: TRBV30
CDR3 length: 13
CDR3 protein: CAWSVGDQETQYF